These 23 T cell receptor beta chains were all obtained from the same sample, sequenced in a study of blood T cell repertoires in COVID-19. Assay: immunoSEQ multiplex PCR; the TCRdb copy retains only in-frame clones and omits some. Of 110,000 to 150,000 clones listed, roughly 88% are singletons. Input material: peripheral blood. All receptors derive from a man between 60 and 70 years old with active or convalescent COVID-19.

The rearrangement joins TRBV18 to TRBJ1-1; D is possibly TRBD1 (5 bases). The germline V gene encodes CDR1 KGHSH and CDR2 LQKENI. V was cut by 2 bases and J by 3 bases, with 7 bases left in between. The CDR3 is 13 residues long. The CDR3: CASSPGADTEAFF. CDR3 DNA: TGTGCCAGCTCACCAGGGGCGGACACTGAAGCTTTCTTT.

The chain employs TRBV30 and TRBJ2-3; TRBD2 matches at 14 bases. The CDR3 extends over 15 amino acids. Germline V CDR1 and CDR2: GTSNPN, SVGIG (reference sequence). The J segment lost 4 bases and the V segment lost 1 base, leaving 1 base of the junction unmatched. CDR3 nucleotides: TGTGCCTGGAGTGGGACTAGCGGGGGGTCAGATACGCAGTATTTT. It codes for CAWSGTSGGSDTQYF.

This clone has just a few counts. The chain couples TRBV5-1 to TRBJ1-1; D perhaps matches TRBD1 (5 bases). The germline V and J ends were trimmed by 2 bases and 1 base, with 12 bases remaining between them. The germline V gene encodes CDR1 SGHRS and CDR2 YFSETQ. The CDR3 sequence is 15 residues long. The CDR3 sequence is CASSFRGGTNTEAFF. The CDR3 coding sequence is TGCGCCAGCAGCTTCCGGGGAGGGACGAACACTGAAGCTTTCTTT.

The chain carries TRBV6-2 or TRBV6-3 and TRBJ2-2; 7 bases agree with TRBD2. The V and J ends lost 4 bases and 1 base, in that order; junction bases with no gene match: 21. The CDR3 length is 21 residues. Germline V gene sequence: CDR1 MNHEY, CDR2 SVGEGT. CDR3 in DNA: TGTGCCAGCAGTTCCGACCGCACCGCAGCGGTCCTAGCGGAGAACACCGGGGAGCTGTTTTTT. Translating it yields CASSSDRTAAVLAENTGELFF.

CDR3 sequence: CASSNTRSQRGRLTDTQYF. Here the CDR3 DNA reads TGTGCCAGCAGCAACACAAGATCCCAGCGGGGGCGACTCACAGATACGCAGTATTTT. The rearrangement uses TRBV7-9 and TRBJ2-3, with 8 bases matching TRBD2. The CDR3 covers 19 residues. Unmatched junction bases numbered 18, after V lost 5 bases and J lost 2 bases. The germline V gene encodes CDR1 SEHNR and CDR2 FQNEAQ (reference sequence). Drawing the rest from reference TRBV7-9 and TRBJ2-3, the complete variable domain is DTGVSQNPRHKITKRGQNVTFRCDPISEHNRLYWYRQTLGQGPEFLTYFQNEAQLEKSRLLSDRFSAERPKGSFSTLEIQRTEQGDSAMYLCASSNTRSQRGRLTDTQYFGPGTRLTVL.

The genes are TRBV9 and TRBJ1-4, with 7 bases that match TRBD1. V lost 3 bases to trimming and J lost 5 bases; unmatched junction nucleotides: 7. The CDR3 spans 15 residues. CDR1 is SGDLS and CDR2 is YYNGEE in the germline V gene. This CDR3 is CASSAKGQPNEKLFF. CDR3 coding DNA: TGTGCCAGCAGCGCCAAGGGACAGCCGAATGAAAAACTGTTTTTT.

This clone was seen only a few times. This chain uses TRBV5-1 with TRBJ2-3; the match to TRBD1 covers 10 bases. J lost 5 bases, V lost 0 bases, and 3 bases had no gene match. The length of the CDR3 is 15 residues. Germline V CDR1 and CDR2: SGHRS, YFSETQ. The CDR3 here is CASSLGQGAEDTQYF. The CDR3 DNA sequence: TGCGCCAGCAGCTTGGGACAGGGGGCGGAAGATACGCAGTATTTT.

This clone was observed once. The chain is built from TRBV9 and TRBJ2-1, with D perhaps matching TRBD1 (5 bases). The CDR3 is made up of 14 amino acids. V dropped 2 bases and J dropped 4 bases, with 10 bases sitting between them. CDR1 SGDLS and CDR2 YYNGEE come from the germline V gene. CDR3 in amino acids: CASSVEDSYNEQFF. CDR3 sequence (DNA): TGTGCCAGCAGCGTCGAAGACAGTTACAATGAGCAGTTCTTC.

This clone has only a few counts. The gene calls are TRBV9 and TRBJ1-2, with TRBD1 matching 8 bases. In germline, CDR1 is SGDLS, CDR2 YYNGEE. This CDR3 region has 15 residues. The junction had 13 bases not matched to a gene; V was cut back by 4 bases and J by 8 bases. This CDR3 reads CASSPQWTGSEGYTF. CDR3 in DNA: TGTGCCAGCAGCCCACAATGGACAGGGTCGGAAGGCTACACCTTC.

The V call is TRBV5-1, the J call TRBJ2-5; 9 nucleotides align to TRBD2. CDR3 size: 15 residues. Germline V CDR1 and CDR2: SGHRS, YFSETQ. The ends lost 5 bases at V and 5 bases at J; junction bases unmatched: 10. The CDR3 DNA reads TGCGCCAGCAGTCTGGCTAGCGGGACTCCGGAGACCCAGTACTTC. The encoded protein is CASSLASGTPETQYF.

The chain employs TRBV7-2 and TRBJ2-3, with a possible D match to TRBD1 (5 bases). Germline V lookup: CDR1 SGHTA, CDR2 FQGNSA. Between the trimmed V and J ends, which lost 4 bases and 0 bases, there was a span of 17 bases. This CDR3 has 17 amino acids. The CDR3 loop reads CASSSPSGWGSTDTQYF. The CDR3 bases are TGTGCCAGCAGCTCCCCGTCGGGTTGGGGCAGCACAGATACGCAGTATTTT.

This clone was observed a handful of times. The V gene is TRBV10-3, the J gene TRBJ1-2, with D unclear. Germline V CDR1 and CDR2: ENHRY, SYGVKD. CDR3 length equals 13 residues. Between the trimmed V and J ends, which lost 2 bases and 1 base, there was a span of 5 bases. CDR3 residues: CAISEDINYGYTF. The CDR3 DNA is TGTGCCATCAGTGAGGACATTAACTATGGCTACACCTTC.

This clone has a handful of counts. The chain uses TRBV24-1 and TRBJ2-5; a possible D gene is TRBD1 (6 bases). Germline CDR1 is KGHDR and CDR2 is SFDVKD. The V gene lost 0 bases and the J gene lost 5 bases, with 12 bases spanning the gap. The CDR3 is made up of 15 amino acids. The CDR3 is CATSDLSRGRETQYF. In DNA, the CDR3 is TGTGCCACCAGTGATTTGAGCAGGGGCCGGGAGACCCAGTACTTC.

The rearrangement joins TRBV30 to TRBJ1-5, with a tentative D call TRBD1 (6 bases). This CDR3 region has 15 residues. Trimming took 2 bases from V and 2 from J, leaving 13 bases between them. Germline assignment: CDR1 GTSNPN and CDR2 SVGIG (reference sequence). CDR3 protein: CAWSWPGEGNQPQHF. The CDR3 DNA sequence: TGTGCCTGGAGTTGGCCAGGGGAAGGCAATCAGCCCCAGCATTTT.

This clone was seen many times. The V and J genes are TRBV7-9 and TRBJ2-7; the match to TRBD2 covers 13 bases. CDR1 and CDR2 (germline): SEHNR, FQNEAQ (reference sequence). CDR3 length equals 15 residues. The junction had 7 bases not matched to a gene; V was cut back by 5 bases and J by 6 bases. CDR3 residues: CASSPPGLAGFEQYF. In DNA, the CDR3 is TGTGCCAGCAGCCCACCGGGACTAGCGGGGTTCGAGCAGTACTTC.

The chain is built from TRBV29-1 and TRBJ2-7, with a possible D match to TRBD1 (5 bases). Trimming stripped 4 bases from V and 4 bases from J, with 11 bases between. Per germline, CDR1 SQVTM and CDR2 ANQGSEA. This CDR3 is 12 amino acids long. The CDR3 region is CSVGRTTYEQYF. The CDR3 DNA follows: TGCAGCGTTGGCCGGACAACATACGAGCAGTACTTC.

The DNA of the CDR3 is TGCGCCAGCAGCCAAGAACCAGCGGGAGGGGTAGCCAAAAACATTCAGTACTTC. Protein: CASSQEPAGGVAKNIQYF. The J gene is TRBJ2-4, the V gene TRBV4-3, with 10 bases matching TRBD2. Germline V gives CDR1 LGHNA, CDR2 YSLEER. This CDR3 contains 18 residues. The J segment lost 0 bases and the V segment lost 0 bases, leaving 5 bases of the junction unmatched.

This clone was detected a few times. The chain recombines TRBV11-3 with TRBJ2-4, with 7 bases that match TRBD2. CDR3 length: 15 residues. Germline assignment: CDR1 SGHNT and CDR2 YENEEA. V was clipped by 6 bases and J by 1 base; unmatched bases: 6. The CDR3 nucleotides read TGTGCCAGCAGTAGAATTAGCGGGGCCAAAAACATTCAGTACTTC. Protein: CASSRISGAKNIQYF.

The V gene is TRBV29-1, the J gene TRBJ1-1; TRBD1 is a possible D gene (6 bases). V shed 5 bases and J shed 6 bases, with 13 bases lying between them. The CDR3 runs to 12 residues. The germline V gene encodes CDR1 SQVTM and CDR2 ANQGSEA. The CDR3 DNA is TGCAGCGTTCAAACAGGGACGGCTGAAGCTTTCTTT. It is translated as CSVQTGTAEAFF.

V gene TRBV28 combines with J gene TRBJ1-1; possible D gene TRBD1, 6 bases. The CDR3 consists of 15 residues. V was clipped by 5 bases and J by 0 bases, with 13 bases between them. From germline, CDR1 is MDHEN and CDR2 SYDVKM. The CDR3 region has the DNA TGTGCCAGCAGTCACGGGGGGGCCATGAACACTGAAGCTTTCTTT. Its translation is CASSHGGAMNTEAFF.

This rearrangement joins TRBV15 to TRBJ1-2; 7 bases map to TRBD1. Looked up from germline, CDR1 is LNHNV and CDR2 is YYDKDF (reference sequence). The CDR3 has 14 residues. Trimming cost V 0 bases and J 5 bases; bases outside gene matches: 3. The CDR3 DNA is TGTGCCACCAGCAGAGATGGCAGGGGGTATGGCTACACCTTC. This sequence encodes CATSRDGRGYGYTF.

This chain joins TRBV4-3 and TRBJ2-1; no reliable D call. Trimming removed 0 bases at V and 6 bases at J, with 12 bases between. This CDR3 spans 15 amino acids. Germline loops: CDR1 LGHNA, CDR2 YSLEER. CDR3 sequence (DNA): TGCGCCAGCAGCCAAGATCCACATTCGGGCAATGAGCAGTTCTTC. This encodes CASSQDPHSGNEQFF.

The gene calls are TRBV5-1 and TRBJ2-1, with TRBD2 identical over 10 bases. Germline CDR1 and CDR2: SGHRS and YFSETQ. V trimming: 4 bases; J trimming: 3 bases; junction bases outside the gene matches: 7. The CDR3 has 16 amino acids. The CDR3 DNA reads as TGCGCCAGCAGCCAACAATCTAGCGGGGGCTACAATGAGCAGTTCTTC. Its protein is CASSQQSSGGYNEQFF.